This TCR beta chain was sequenced during a study of T cell repertoires in cytomegalovirus infection. V was clipped by 5 bases and J by 6 bases; unmatched bases: 6. This CDR3 region has 15 residues. Germline V gene lookup returns CDR1 SGHTA and CDR2 FQGTGA. In this sample, this clonotype turned up once. What it binds is not known. TCRdb independently ran MiXCR on the reads; one entry per CDR3 protein. The repertoire consists of approximately 730,000 distinct CDR3 sequences, with almost 30% occurring once and the leading ten covering about 12%. The gene calls are TRBV7-3 and TRBJ2-2; TRBD1 matches at 10 bases. Sequencing was performed on cultured CD8+ T cells from PBMCs, taken from culture after CMV antigen stimulation. The clonotype originates from a human donor in good health (CMV status not recorded). Some clones in this sample may be carry-over from other donors' samples. The CDR3 bases are TGTGCCAGCAGCCCAGGGACAGGGGTTGCCGGGGAGCTGTTTTTT. It codes for CASSPGTGVAGELFF.